The text below deals with one TCR beta chain. Antigen: not known. This CDR3 has 14 amino acids. Per the germline V gene, CDR1 is LNHDA and CDR2 is SQIVND (reference sequence). V lost 3 bases and J 4 bases, leaving 12 bases between the germline ends. This sample stems from a study of cytomegalovirus exposure and HLA in healthy donors. General study results and limits: As confirmed in vitro, a few CMV-associated chains were specific for CMV antigens.

Clones were read by immunoSEQ multiplex PCR, and TCRdb kept only the in-frame ones, dropping some. This table has 100,000 to 150,000 clones, around 94% appearing once. The chain links TRBV19 to TRBJ2-5; TRBD1 might be the D (8 bases). This receptor was obtained from a woman aged 18-30 years in good health and CMV-seronegative. Sequences were obtained from PBMCs. The CDR3 DNA reads TGTGCCAGTAGTATGAACAGGGGGGGAGAGACCCAGTACTTC. Protein product: CASSMNRGGETQYF.